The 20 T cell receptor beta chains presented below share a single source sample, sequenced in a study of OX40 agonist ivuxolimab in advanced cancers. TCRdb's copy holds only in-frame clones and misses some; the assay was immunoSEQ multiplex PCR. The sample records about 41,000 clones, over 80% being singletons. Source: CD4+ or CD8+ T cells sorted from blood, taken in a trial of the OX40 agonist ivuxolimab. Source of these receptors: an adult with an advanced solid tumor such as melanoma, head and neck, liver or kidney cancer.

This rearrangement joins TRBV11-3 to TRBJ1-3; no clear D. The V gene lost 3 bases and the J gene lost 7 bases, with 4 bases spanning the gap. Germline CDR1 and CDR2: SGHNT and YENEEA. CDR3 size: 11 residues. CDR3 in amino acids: CASSFENTIYF. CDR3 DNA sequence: TGTGCCAGCAGCTTTGAGAACACCATATATTTT.

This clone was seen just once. Here the CDR3 DNA reads TGTGCCAGTAGTGGGATGTGGGAAAAACTGTTTTTT. This encodes CASSGMWEKLFF. The chain uses TRBV19 and TRBJ1-4; D is undetermined. The CDR3 has 12 amino acids. CDR1 is LNHDA, CDR2 SQIVND, per germline (reference sequence). The germline V and J ends were trimmed by 5 bases and 8 bases, with 9 bases remaining between them.

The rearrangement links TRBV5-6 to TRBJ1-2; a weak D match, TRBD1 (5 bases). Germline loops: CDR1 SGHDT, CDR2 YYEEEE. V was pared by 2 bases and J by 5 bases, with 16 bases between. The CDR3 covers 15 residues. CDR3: CASSFPWGRGYGYTF. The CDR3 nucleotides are TGTGCCAGCAGCTTCCCCTGGGGGAGGGGATATGGCTACACCTTC.

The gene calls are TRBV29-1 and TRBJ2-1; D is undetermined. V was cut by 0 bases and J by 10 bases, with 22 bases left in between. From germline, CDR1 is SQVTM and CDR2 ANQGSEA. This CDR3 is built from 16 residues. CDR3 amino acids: CSVEDARTSVFGEQFF. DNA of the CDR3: TGCAGCGTTGAAGATGCTAGGACCTCCGTCTTCGGGGAGCAGTTCTTC.

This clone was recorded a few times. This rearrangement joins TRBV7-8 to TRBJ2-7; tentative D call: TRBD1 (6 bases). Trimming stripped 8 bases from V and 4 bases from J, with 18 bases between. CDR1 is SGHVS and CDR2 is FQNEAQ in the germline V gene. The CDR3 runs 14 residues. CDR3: CASGRGTETYEQYF. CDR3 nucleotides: TGTGCCAGCGGAAGGGGGACCGAGACGTACGAGCAGTACTTC. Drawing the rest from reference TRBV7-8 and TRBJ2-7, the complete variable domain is GAGVSQSPRYKVAKRGQDVALRCDPISGHVSLFWYQQALGQGPEFLTYFQNEAQLDKSGLPSDRFFAERPEGSVSTLKIQRTQQEDSAVYLCASGRGTETYEQYFGPGTRLTVT.

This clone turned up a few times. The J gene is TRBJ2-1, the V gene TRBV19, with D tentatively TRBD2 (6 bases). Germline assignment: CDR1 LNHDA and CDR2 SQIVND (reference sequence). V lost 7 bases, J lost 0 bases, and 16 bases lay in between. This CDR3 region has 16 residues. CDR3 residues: CASNPRRGSSYNEQFF. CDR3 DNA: TGTGCCAGTAATCCTCGACGGGGGAGCTCCTACAATGAGCAGTTCTTC.

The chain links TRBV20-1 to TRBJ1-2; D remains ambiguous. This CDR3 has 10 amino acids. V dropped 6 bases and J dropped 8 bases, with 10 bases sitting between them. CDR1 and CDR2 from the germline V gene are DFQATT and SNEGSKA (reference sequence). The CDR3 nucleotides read TGCAGTGCCCCGGCGGGAGGCTACACCTTC. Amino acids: CSAPAGGYTF.

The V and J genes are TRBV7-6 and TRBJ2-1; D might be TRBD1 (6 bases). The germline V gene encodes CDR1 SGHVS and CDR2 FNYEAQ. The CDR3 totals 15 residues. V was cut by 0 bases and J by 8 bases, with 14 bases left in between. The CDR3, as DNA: TGTGCCAGCAGCTTAGCCAGGGGCCATGGGGATGAGCAGTTCTTC. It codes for CASSLARGHGDEQFF.

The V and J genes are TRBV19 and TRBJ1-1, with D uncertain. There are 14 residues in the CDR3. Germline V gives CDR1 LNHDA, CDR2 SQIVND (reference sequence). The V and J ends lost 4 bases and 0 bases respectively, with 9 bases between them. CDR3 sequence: CASSREGLNTEAFF. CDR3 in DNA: TGTGCCAGTAGTAGGGAAGGGCTGAACACTGAAGCTTTCTTT.

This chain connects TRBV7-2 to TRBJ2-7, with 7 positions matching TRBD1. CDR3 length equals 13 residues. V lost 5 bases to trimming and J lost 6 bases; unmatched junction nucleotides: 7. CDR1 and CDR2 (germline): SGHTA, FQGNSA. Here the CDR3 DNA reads TGTGCCAGCAGCCCGGTGACAGGGCGCGAGCAGTACTTC. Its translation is CASSPVTGREQYF.

The CDR3 is CASRIGGAGNTIYF. The CDR3, as DNA: TGTGCCAGCAGAATAGGAGGGGCTGGAAACACCATATATTTT. J is TRBJ1-3 and V is TRBV5-8, with D possibly TRBD1 on 5 matching bases. The germline V gene has CDR1 SGHTS and CDR2 YDEGEE. V lost 5 bases and J 2 bases, leaving 11 bases between the germline ends. The CDR3 consists of 14 residues. Drawing the rest from reference TRBV5-8 and TRBJ1-3, the complete variable domain is EAGVTQSPTHLIKTRGQQATLRCSPISGHTSVYWYQQALGLGLQFLLWYDEGEERNRGNFPPRFSGRQFPNYSSELNVNALELEDSALYLCASRIGGAGNTIYFGEGSWLTVV.

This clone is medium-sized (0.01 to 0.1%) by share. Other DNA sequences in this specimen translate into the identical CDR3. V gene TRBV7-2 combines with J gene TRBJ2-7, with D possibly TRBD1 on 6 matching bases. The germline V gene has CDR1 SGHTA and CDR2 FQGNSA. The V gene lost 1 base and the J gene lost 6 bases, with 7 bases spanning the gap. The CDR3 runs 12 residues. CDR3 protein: CASSLGRGEQYF. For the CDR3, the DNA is TGTGCCAGCAGCTTAGGCAGGGGCGAGCAGTACTTC.

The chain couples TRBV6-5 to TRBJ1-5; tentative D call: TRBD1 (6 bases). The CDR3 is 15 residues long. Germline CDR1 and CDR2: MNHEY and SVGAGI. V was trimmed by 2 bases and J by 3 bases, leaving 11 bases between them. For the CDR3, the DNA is TGTGCCAGCAGTTACGGGGGGACAATCAATCAGCCCCAGCATTTT. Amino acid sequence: CASSYGGTINQPQHF.

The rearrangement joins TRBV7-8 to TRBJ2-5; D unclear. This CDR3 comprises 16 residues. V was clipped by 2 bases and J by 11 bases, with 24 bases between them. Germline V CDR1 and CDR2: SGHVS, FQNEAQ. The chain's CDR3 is CASSLFSAAGSGVQYF. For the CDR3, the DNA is TGTGCCAGCAGCTTATTCTCGGCGGCAGGCTCGGGTGTGCAGTACTTC.

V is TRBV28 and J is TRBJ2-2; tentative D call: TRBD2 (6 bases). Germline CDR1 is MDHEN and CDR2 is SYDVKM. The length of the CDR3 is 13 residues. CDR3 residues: CASSDPNTGELFF. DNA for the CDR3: TGTGCTTCTAGCGACCCGAACACCGGGGAGCTGTTTTTT. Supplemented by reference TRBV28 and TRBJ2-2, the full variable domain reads DVKVTQSSRYLVKRTGEKVFLECVQDMDHENMFWYRQDPGLGLRLIYFSYDVKMKEKGDIPEGYSVSREKKERFSLILESASTNQTSMYLCASSDPNTGELFFGEGSRLTVL.

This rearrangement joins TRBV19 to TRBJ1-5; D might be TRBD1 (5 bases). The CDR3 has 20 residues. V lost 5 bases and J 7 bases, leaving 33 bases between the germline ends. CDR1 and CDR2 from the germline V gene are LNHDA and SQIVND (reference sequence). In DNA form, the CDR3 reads TGTGCCAGTAGTCGGGGCTTTTTTGGTAGGTCGGGCCAGGGTGACCAGCCCCAGCATTTT. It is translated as CASSRGFFGRSGQGDQPQHF.

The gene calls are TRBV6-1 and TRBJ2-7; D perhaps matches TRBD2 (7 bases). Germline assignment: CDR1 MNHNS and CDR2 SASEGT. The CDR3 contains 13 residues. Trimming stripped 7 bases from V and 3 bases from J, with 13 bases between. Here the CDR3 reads CASIRGADYEQYF. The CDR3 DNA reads TGTGCCAGCATCCGGGGGGCCGACTACGAGCAGTACTTC.

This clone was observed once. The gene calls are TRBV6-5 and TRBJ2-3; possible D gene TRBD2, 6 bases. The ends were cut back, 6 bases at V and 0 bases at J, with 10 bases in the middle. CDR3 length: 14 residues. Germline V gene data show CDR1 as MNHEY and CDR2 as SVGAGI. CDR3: CASRRGLSTDTQYF. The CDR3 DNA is TGTGCCAGCAGACGGGGACTCAGCACAGATACGCAGTATTTT.

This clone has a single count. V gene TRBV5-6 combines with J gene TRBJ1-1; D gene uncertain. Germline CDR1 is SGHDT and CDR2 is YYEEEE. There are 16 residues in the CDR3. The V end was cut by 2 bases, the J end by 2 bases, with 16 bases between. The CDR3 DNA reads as TGTGCCAGCAGCTTTGCAGGCAACTCTTACAACACTGAAGCTTTCTTT. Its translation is CASSFAGNSYNTEAFF.

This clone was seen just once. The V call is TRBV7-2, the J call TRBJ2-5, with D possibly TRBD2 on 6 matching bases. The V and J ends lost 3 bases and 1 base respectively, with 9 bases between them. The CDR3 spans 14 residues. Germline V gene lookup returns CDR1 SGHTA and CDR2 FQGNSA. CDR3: CASSFGGLQETQYF. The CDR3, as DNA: TGTGCCAGCAGCTTCGGGGGACTCCAAGAGACCCAGTACTTC. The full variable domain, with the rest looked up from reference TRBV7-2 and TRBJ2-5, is GAGVSQSPSNKVTEKGKDVELRCDPISGHTALYWYRQSLGQGLEFLIYFQGNSAPDKSGLPSDRFSAERTGGSVSTLTIQRTQQEDSAVYLCASSFGGLQETQYFGPGTRLLVL.